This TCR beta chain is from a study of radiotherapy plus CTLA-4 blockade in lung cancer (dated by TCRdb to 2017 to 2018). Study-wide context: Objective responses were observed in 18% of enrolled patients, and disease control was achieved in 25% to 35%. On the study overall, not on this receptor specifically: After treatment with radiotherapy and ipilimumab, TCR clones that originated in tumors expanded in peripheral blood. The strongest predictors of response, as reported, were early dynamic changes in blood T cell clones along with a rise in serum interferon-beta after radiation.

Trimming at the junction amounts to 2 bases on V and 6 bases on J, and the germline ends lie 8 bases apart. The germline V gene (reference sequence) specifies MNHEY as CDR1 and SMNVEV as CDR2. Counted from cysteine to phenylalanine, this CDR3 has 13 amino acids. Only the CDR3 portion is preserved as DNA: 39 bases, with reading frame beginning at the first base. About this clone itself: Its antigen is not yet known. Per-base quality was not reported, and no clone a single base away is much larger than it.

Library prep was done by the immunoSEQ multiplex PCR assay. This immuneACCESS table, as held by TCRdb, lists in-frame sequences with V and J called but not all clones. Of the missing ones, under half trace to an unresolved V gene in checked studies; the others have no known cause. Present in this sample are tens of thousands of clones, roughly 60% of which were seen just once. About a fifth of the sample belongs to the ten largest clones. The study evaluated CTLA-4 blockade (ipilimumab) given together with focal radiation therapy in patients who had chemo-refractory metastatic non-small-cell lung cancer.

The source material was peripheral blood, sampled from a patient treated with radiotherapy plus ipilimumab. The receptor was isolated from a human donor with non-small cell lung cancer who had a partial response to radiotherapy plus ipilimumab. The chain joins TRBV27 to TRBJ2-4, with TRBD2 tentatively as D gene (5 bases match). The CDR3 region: CASSLAEGNIQYF. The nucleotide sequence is TGTGCCAGCAGTTTAGCAGAGGGAAACATTCAGTACTTC.